The sequence of this TCR beta chain was determined in a study of T cell responses to AZD1222 COVID-19 vaccine. Trimming cost V 1 base and J 7 bases, with 17 bases left between them. The CDR3 contains 15 residues. The germline V gene encodes CDR1 SGDLS and CDR2 YYNGEE. This clone occurred a few times. The table came from immunoSEQ multiplex PCR; TCRdb's copy has only in-frame clones and leaves some out. Here the sample spans 100,000 to 150,000 clones, roughly 92% being singletons. This TCR derives from an adult in good health. Sequencing used peripheral blood, obtained on day 0 of AZD1222 vaccination. V and J are TRBV9 and TRBJ1-2; D might be TRBD1 (5 bases). CDR3 bases: TGTGCCAGCAGCGTACAGAGTACTTCAGGGAGTGGCTACACCTTC. It encodes CASSVQSTSGSGYTF.